This T cell receptor beta chain was obtained from a study of immune evolution from preneoplasia to lung adenocarcinoma. Each case's diagnosis was confirmed by two pathologists on H&E. Study outcomes and limitations: KRAS-mutant nodules had the highest T cell clonality. Clonality was highest in normal lung, lower in later-stage lesions apparently.

Data came from immunoSEQ multiplex PCR; TCRdb stores just in-frame clones and leaves some out. The sample lists about 27,000 clones, 65% to 75% occurring once. A word on this clone: Its matching antigen is unknown.

Sequencing input: FFPE invasive lung adenocarcinoma tissue. The clonotype was recovered from a person aged 55-75 years with invasive lung adenocarcinoma. Some clones in this sample may be carry-over from other donors' samples.

The CDR3 coding sequence is TGCGCCAGCAGCCAAGCCATAACCGGGACTCTTACCTACGAGCAGTACTTC. Translation: CASSQAITGTLTYEQYF. The chain carries TRBV4-1 and TRBJ2-7, with D tentatively TRBD2 (6 bases). V was trimmed by 1 base and J by 2 bases, leaving 18 bases between them. From germline, CDR1 is MGHRA and CDR2 YSYEKL. The CDR3 has 17 residues.